This is a list of T cell receptor beta chains from one sample in a study of cytomegalovirus exposure and HLA in healthy donors. Some clones are missing from TCRdb's copy, which holds only in-frame ones; the method was immunoSEQ multiplex PCR. The sample shows 120,000 or so clones, approximately 79% of them seen only once. Specimen: PBMCs. These receptors all stem from a man younger than 40 in good health and CMV-seropositive. Both conserved end residues are part of each CDR3. D genes are given only for firm matches. Only part of the rows carry a size: once, few, many, or a class if the clone is expanded.

size,V,J,D,length,CDR3,DNA
-,TRBV4-3,TRBJ2-3,TRBD1,17,CASSQDAQGAEADTQYF,TGCGCCAGCAGCCAAGATGCGCAGGGGGCTGAGGCAGATACGCAGTATTTT
-,TRBV5-6,TRBJ1-2,-,14,CASSLGAANYGYTF,TGTGCCAGCAGCTTGGGGGCAGCTAACTATGGCTACACCTTC
once,TRBV6-6,TRBJ1-2,TRBD1,13,CASSDPGTGYCTF,TGTGCCAGCAGTGACCCCGGGACAGGTTACTGCACCTTC
-,TRBV6-1,TRBJ2-7,TRBD1,14,CASSIGQVIHEQYF,TGTGCCAGCAGTATTGGACAGGTAATCCACGAGCAGTACTTC
-,TRBV29-1,TRBJ2-3,-,15,CSVEDPGSGTDTQYF,TGCAGCGTTGAAGATCCCGGGTCGGGCACAGATACGCAGTATTTT
-,TRBV15,TRBJ2-3,TRBD1,15,CATSREGQGLRTQYF,TGTGCCACCAGCAGAGAGGGACAGGGATTACGTACGCAGTATTTT
-,TRBV27,TRBJ2-1,TRBD1,15,CASSFRDRPYNEQFF,TGTGCCAGCAGTTTCCGGGACAGACCCTACAATGAGCAGTTCTTC
-,TRBV6-1,TRBJ2-5,TRBD2,13,CASRASGIETQYF,TGTGCCAGCAGGGCTAGCGGGATCGAGACCCAGTACTTC
once,TRBV4-2,TRBJ2-3,-,15,CASSQGGRSTDTQYF,TGTGCCAGCAGCCAGGGGGGGCGAAGCACAGATACGCAGTATTTT
-,TRBV19,TRBJ1-5,TRBD1,15,CASSRGDRVDQPQHF,TGTGCCAGTAGTCGCGGAGACAGGGTGGATCAGCCCCAGCATTTT
-,TRBV11-2,TRBJ2-3,TRBD2,15,CASSGGLAATGTQYF,TGTGCCAGCAGCGGAGGACTAGCGGCTACCGGTACGCAGTATTTT